This TCR beta chain was captured in a study of neurological immune-mediated disorders. This clonotype was counted many times. The V end was cut by 1 base, the J end by 3 bases, with 7 bases between. The germline CDR1 and CDR2 sequences are DFQATT and SNEGSKA (reference sequence). The CDR3 has 13 amino acids. A single record per CDR3 protein comes from TCRdb applying MiXCR to the 5' RACE reads. The table has 35,000 to 50,000 distinct CDR3 sequences, about 14% seen once; the top ten hold roughly 3.6%. The chain recombines TRBV20-1 with TRBJ1-5, with a tentative D call TRBD1 (5 bases). Sequencing was performed on CD4+ T cells from blood. This receptor was identified in a woman aged 55 to 70 with HTLV-1-associated myelopathy (HAM/TSP). In DNA, the CDR3 is TGCAGTGCTAGAGTGGACATCAATCAGCCCCAGCATTTT. This translates into CSARVDINQPQHF.